The sequence of this T cell receptor beta chain was determined in a study of Graves' ophthalmopathy and Graves' hyperthyroidism. The CDR3 extends over 16 amino acids. Germline-derived CDR1 and CDR2 are KGHDR and SFDVKD. The V segment lost 4 bases and the J segment 5 bases; nucleotides outside the gene matches: 4. Study outcomes and limitations: Ophthalmopathy could be told apart from stable hyperthyroidism by a 13-signature model (about 88% sensitivity, roughly 80% specificity).

Regarding this clonotype: Its target is unknown.

Amplification from RNA transcripts yielded the TCR beta CDR3 regions. The first round was an RT-PCR with HTBI primers, and the second round was a multiplex PCR. TCRdb re-derived calls from the multiplex PCR reads in MiXCR, one entry per CDR3 protein. The data contain around 660,000 distinct CDR3 sequences, just over 40% of them seen just once; the ten biggest clones take up over 2.5%. The clonotype comes from an adult man with Graves' ophthalmopathy. The specimen was peripheral blood. The chain uses TRBV24-1 and TRBJ2-3; 14 bases match TRBD2. CDR3 sequence: CATSEFGLAGGDTQYF. CDR3 nucleotide sequence: TGTGCCACCAGTGAGTTTGGACTAGCGGGGGGAGATACGCAGTATTTT.